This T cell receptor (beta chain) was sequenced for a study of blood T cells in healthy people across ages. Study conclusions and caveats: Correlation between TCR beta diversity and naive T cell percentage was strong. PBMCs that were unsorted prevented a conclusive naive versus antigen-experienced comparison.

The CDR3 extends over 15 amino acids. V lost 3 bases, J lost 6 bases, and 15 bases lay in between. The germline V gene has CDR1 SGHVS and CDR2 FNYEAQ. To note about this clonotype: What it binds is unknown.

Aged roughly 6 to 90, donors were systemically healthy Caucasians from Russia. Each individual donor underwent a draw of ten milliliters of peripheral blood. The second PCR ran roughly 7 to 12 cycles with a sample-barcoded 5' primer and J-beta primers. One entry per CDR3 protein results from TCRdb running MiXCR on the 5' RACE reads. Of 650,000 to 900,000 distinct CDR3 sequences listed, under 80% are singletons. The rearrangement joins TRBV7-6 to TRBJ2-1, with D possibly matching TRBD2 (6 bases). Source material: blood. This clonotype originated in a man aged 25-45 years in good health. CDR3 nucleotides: TGTGCCAGCAGCTTGGGCTACTCGGGGGTCAATGAGCAGTTCTTC. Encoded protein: CASSLGYSGVNEQFF.